This T cell receptor beta chain was recovered during a study of blood T cell repertoires in COVID-19. Study information: Sources were T cells, B-cell-depleted T cells, or PBMCs; the material itself was cDNA or gDNA.

Germline CDR1 reads LNHDA; CDR2 reads SQIVND (reference sequence). CDR3 size: 15 residues. With 6 bases removed from V and 2 bases from J, the gap between germline ends came to 16 bases. Authors' methods: Amplification of reference gene primers was used by the study to estimate nucleated cell counts. Sequencing used immunoSEQ multiplex PCR; TCRdb keeps in-frame clones, though not all of them. That table gives V, J and clone size, and the DNA gave D and trimming. The table shows about 210,000 clones, with 70% to 90% occurring only once. This rearrangement joins TRBV19 to TRBJ1-2, with D perhaps matching TRBD1 (6 bases). The specimen sequenced was peripheral blood. This clonotype was obtained from a woman between 65 and 79 years old with acute or convalescent COVID-19. As DNA, the CDR3 is TGTGCCAGTAGGGAACCGGGACAATGGAACTATGGCTACACCTTC. Amino acids: CASREPGQWNYGYTF.